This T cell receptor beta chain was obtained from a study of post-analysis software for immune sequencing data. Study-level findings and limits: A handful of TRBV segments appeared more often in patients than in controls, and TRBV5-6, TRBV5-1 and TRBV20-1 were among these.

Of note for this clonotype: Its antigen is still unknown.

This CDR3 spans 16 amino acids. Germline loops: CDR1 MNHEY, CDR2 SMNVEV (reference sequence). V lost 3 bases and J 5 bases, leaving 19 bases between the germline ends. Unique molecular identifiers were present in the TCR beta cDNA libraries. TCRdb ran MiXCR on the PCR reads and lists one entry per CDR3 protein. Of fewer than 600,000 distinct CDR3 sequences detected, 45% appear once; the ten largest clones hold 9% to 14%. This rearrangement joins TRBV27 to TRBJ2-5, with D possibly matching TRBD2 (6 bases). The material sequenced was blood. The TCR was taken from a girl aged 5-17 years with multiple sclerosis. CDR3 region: CASSFSGRGIRETQYF. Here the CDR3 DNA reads TGTGCCAGCAGTTTTTCCGGGAGAGGGATTAGGGAGACCCAGTACTTC.